A single sample is the source of the 25 T cell receptor beta chains below, sequenced in a study of beta chain features in type 1 diabetes. The antigens of these receptors remain unknown. Expressed TCRB transcripts were sequenced, since all the RNA that had been isolated was reverse transcribed. TCRdb's table, derived via immunoSEQ multiplex PCR, lists solely in-frame clones and lacks some. The table has 300,000 to 350,000 clones, around 9.3% seen once. General study results and limits: All four CD4+ subsets of Type 1 diabetes patients contained TCRB CDR3s that were moderately but significantly shorter.

What was sequenced was central memory CD4+ T cells from blood. These receptors were obtained from a man aged 25-40 years with type 1 diabetes.

With respect to this clone: The same CDR3 also results from other DNA sequences found in this sample. The chain combines TRBV5-1 with TRBJ2-5, with D perhaps given as TRBD1 or TRBD2 (5 bases each). Germline V gives CDR1 SGHRS, CDR2 YFSETQ. V lost 2 bases, J lost 2 bases, and 10 bases lay in between. The CDR3 sequence is 14 residues long. CDR3 sequence (DNA): TGCGCCAGCAGCTTCCGGGACCGACAAGAGACCCAGTACTTC. This codes for CASSFRDRQETQYF. Looking up the rest from reference TRBV5-1 and TRBJ2-5 gives the full variable domain: KAGVTQTPRYLIKTRGQQVTLSCSPISGHRSVSWYQQTPGQGLQFLFEYFSETQRNKGNFPGRFSGRQFSNSRSEMNVSTLELGDSALYLCASSFRDRQETQYFGPGTRLLVL.

This clone has ten or more counts. V is TRBV10-2 and J is TRBJ1-1; unclear D gene. Germline values: CDR1 WSHSY, CDR2 SAAADI. This CDR3 comprises 12 residues. The V end lost 4 bases, the J end lost 1 base, and 4 bases lay between the germline ends. The CDR3, as DNA: TGCGCCAGCAGTGGGAGGAACACTGAAGCTTTCTTT. Translating gives CASSGRNTEAFF.

There are a few counts of this clone. This chain links TRBV27 with TRBJ2-7; 10 positions match TRBD2. The CDR3 has 14 amino acids. Trimming at V came to 2 bases and at J to 4 bases, leaving 2 bases not matched to a gene. CDR1 MNHEY and CDR2 SMNVEV come from the germline V gene (reference sequence). The CDR3 here is CASSLQRGGYEQYF. In nucleotides, the CDR3 is TGTGCCAGCAGTTTACAGCGGGGGGGGTACGAGCAGTACTTC.

This clone has only a few counts. The CDR3 loop reads CASSLGRDYEQYF. As DNA, the CDR3 is TGTGCCAGCAGCTTGGGCAGGGACTACGAGCAGTACTTC. The rearrangement links TRBV7-2 to TRBJ2-7, with D maybe TRBD1 (5 bases). The CDR3 has 13 residues. Between the trimmed V and J ends, which lost 3 bases and 3 bases, there was a span of 9 bases. CDR1 is SGHTA and CDR2 is FQGNSA in the germline V gene.

This clone turned up a few times. V usage is TRBV7-2 and J usage is TRBJ1-2; possible D gene TRBD1, 6 bases. Looked up from germline, CDR1 is SGHTA and CDR2 is FQGNSA. Trimming pared 5 bases from V and 4 bases from J, leaving 8 bases between. The length of the CDR3 is 12 residues. The DNA for the CDR3 is TGTGCCAGCAGCGCCAGGGGCTATGGCTACACCTTC. Protein sequence: CASSARGYGYTF.

Written as DNA, the CDR3 is TGCGCCAGCAGCCCCGAGACAGGGGCTGGTTCACCCCTCCACTTT. Its translation: CASSPETGAGSPLHF. J is TRBJ1-6 and V is TRBV5-1, with 8 bases aligning to TRBD1. Trimming removed 4 bases from V and 9 bases from J; junction bases left unmatched: 9. The CDR3 is 15 amino acids. The germline V gene encodes CDR1 SGHRS and CDR2 YFSETQ.

V usage is TRBV2 and J usage is TRBJ2-1; a possible D gene is TRBD2 (5 bases). The CDR3 covers 13 residues. Germline V CDR1 and CDR2: SNHLY, FYNNEI. Trimming took off 4 bases at V and 9 bases at J, with 13 bases between the two ends. The CDR3 loop is CASSGQTRGEQFF. The CDR3, as DNA: TGTGCCAGCAGTGGTCAAACTCGGGGTGAGCAGTTCTTC.

This clone was counted ten times or more. The chain recombines TRBV28 with TRBJ1-2, with 7 bases lining up with TRBD1. The junction had 9 bases not matched to a gene; V was cut back by 6 bases and J by 5 bases. Germline V gives CDR1 MDHEN, CDR2 SYDVKM. This CDR3 has 14 residues. The CDR3 sequence is CASSRGDSVYGYTF. The CDR3 DNA is TGTGCCAGCAGCCGTGGGGACAGTGTTTATGGCTACACCTTC.

V and J are TRBV5-1 and TRBJ1-3; tentatively, D is TRBD1 (6 bases). The V gene's germline CDR1 is SGHRS and CDR2 YFSETQ. V lost 5 bases, J lost 2 bases, and 8 bases lay in between. The CDR3 contains 13 residues. The CDR3 coding sequence is TGCGCCAGCAGTGAGGGGGCTGGAAACACCATATATTTT. It translates to CASSEGAGNTIYF.

This clone occurred a few times. The gene calls are TRBV5-1 and TRBJ2-2; no definite D call. The CDR3 has 12 residues. V was cut by 0 bases and J by 7 bases, with 4 bases left in between. The germline CDR1 and CDR2 sequences are SGHRS and YFSETQ. CDR3 amino acids: CASSLEGGELFF. The CDR3 region has the DNA TGCGCCAGCAGCTTGGAGGGCGGGGAGCTGTTTTTT.

V usage is TRBV7-2 and J usage is TRBJ1-4, with D possibly being TRBD1 (5 bases). The CDR3 spans 15 residues. Germline loops: CDR1 SGHTA, CDR2 FQGNSA. V gave up 4 bases and J gave up 5 bases, with 14 bases separating them. CDR3 in DNA: TGTGCCAGCAGCTATCCGGGACCGTCGAATGAAAAACTGTTTTTT. Translation: CASSYPGPSNEKLFF.

This clone was picked up a small number of times. V and J are TRBV6-6 and TRBJ1-2; D is unclear. The CDR3 runs to 13 residues. The V end lost 5 bases, the J end lost 4 bases, and 11 bases lay between the germline ends. Germline CDR1 MNHNY, CDR2 SVGAGI (reference sequence). The CDR3 reads CASSDRGPYGYTF. The CDR3 DNA reads TGTGCCAGCAGTGACCGGGGTCCCTATGGCTACACCTTC.

V usage is TRBV7-2 and J usage is TRBJ1-1, with D unresolved. V lost 4 bases and J 8 bases, leaving 14 bases between the germline ends. This CDR3 spans 13 amino acids. Looked up from germline, CDR1 is SGHTA and CDR2 is FQGNSA. The CDR3 region has the DNA TGTGCCAGCAGCTCTTACAGCGTAAACGAAGCTTTCTTT. Translating gives CASSSYSVNEAFF.

This clone was recorded at least ten times. This chain uses TRBV15 with TRBJ2-5, with D unclear. This CDR3 spans 18 amino acids. With 0 bases removed from V and 1 base from J, the gap between germline ends came to 18 bases. CDR1 and CDR2 (germline): LNHNV, YYDKDF (reference sequence). DNA for the CDR3: TGTGCCACCAGCAGAGATAAAAATGTGGTCGGAACCCAAGAGACCCAGTACTTC. This translates into CATSRDKNVVGTQETQYF.

The chain carries TRBV10-3 and TRBJ2-3; 12 bases match TRBD2. Germline CDR1 and CDR2: ENHRY and SYGVKD. V shed 6 bases, J shed 4 bases, and the junction held 8 bases outside the gene matches. The length of the CDR3 is 16 residues. CDR3 sequence (DNA): TGTGCCATCAGATCTAGCGGGGGGGCTCGTGCAGATACGCAGTATTTT. Its protein is CAIRSSGGARADTQYF.

The CDR3 is CASLRDRTNTGELFF. The CDR3 region has the DNA TGTGCCAGTCTTAGGGACAGGACGAACACCGGGGAGCTGTTTTTT. This rearrangement joins TRBV28 to TRBJ2-2; 8 bases fit TRBD1. Germline V gives CDR1 MDHEN, CDR2 SYDVKM. V was pared by 9 bases and J by 0 bases, with 6 bases of the junction left unmatched. This CDR3 comprises 15 residues. The variable domain in full, with the rest retrieved from reference TRBV28 and TRBJ2-2, is DVKVTQSSRYLVKRTGEKVFLECVQDMDHENMFWYRQDPGLGLRLIYFSYDVKMKEKGDIPEGYSVSREKKERFSLILESASTNQTSMYLCASLRDRTNTGELFFGEGSRLTVL.

The chain recombines TRBV7-9 with TRBJ2-3, with 13 bases identical to TRBD2. The V gene end was trimmed by 5 bases and the J gene end by 3 bases; junction bases not matched to a gene: 5. Per the germline V gene, CDR1 is SEHNR and CDR2 is FQNEAQ (reference sequence). The CDR3 spans 16 residues. Written as DNA, the CDR3 is TGTGCCAGCAGCGTCGGGACTAGCGGGGCAACAGATACGCAGTATTTT. It codes for CASSVGTSGATDTQYF. The complete variable domain, with remaining parts taken from reference TRBV7-9 and TRBJ2-3, reads DTGVSQNPRHKITKRGQNVTFRCDPISEHNRLYWYRQTLGQGPEFLTYFQNEAQLEKSRLLSDRFSAERPKGSFSTLEIQRTEQGDSAMYLCASSVGTSGATDTQYFGPGTRLTVL.

The chain employs TRBV7-2 and TRBJ2-5; 11 bases agree with TRBD2. The CDR3 contains 18 residues. The germline V gene has CDR1 SGHTA and CDR2 FQGNSA. The V segment lost 3 bases and the J segment 5 bases; nucleotides outside the gene matches: 14. CDR3 residues: CASSFSPSLAGGGETQYF. In DNA, the CDR3 is TGTGCCAGCAGCTTTAGCCCCTCTCTAGCGGGGGGCGGGGAGACCCAGTACTTC.

This clone has only a few counts. The J gene is TRBJ2-5, the V gene TRBV13; D gene uncertain. The CDR3 runs to 13 residues. Trimming left V 5 bases short and J 2 bases short, with 9 bases between. Germline lookup yields CDR1 PRHDT and CDR2 FYEKMQ (reference sequence). This CDR3 is CASSPRTQETQYF. CDR3 DNA sequence: TGTGCCAGCAGCCCTCGGACGCAAGAGACCCAGTACTTC.

The rearrangement links TRBV7-2 to TRBJ1-2; no definite D call. Deletions cut 4 bases from V and 8 bases from J, with 11 bases between. This CDR3 contains 12 residues. Germline CDR1 is SGHTA and CDR2 is FQGNSA. The CDR3 DNA follows: TGTGCCAGCAGCTCCGTCCCAAGAGGCTACACCTTC. Residues: CASSSVPRGYTF.

The count of this clone is one. The chain uses TRBV7-8 and TRBJ1-2; tentatively, D is TRBD1 (6 bases). With 5 bases removed from V and 4 bases from J, the gap between germline ends came to 23 bases. The CDR3 sequence is 17 residues long. Germline V CDR1 and CDR2: SGHVS, FQNEAQ. The CDR3 loop reads CASSPGTSAGGSYGYTF. The DNA of the CDR3 is TGTGCCAGCAGCCCGGGGACATCGGCCGGAGGTTCCTATGGCTACACCTTC.

This clone was seen more than once but under ten times. V is TRBV7-2 and J is TRBJ2-1; D unclear. Per germline, CDR1 SGHTA and CDR2 FQGNSA. This CDR3 has 14 amino acids. The V and J ends lost 1 base and 9 bases respectively, with 13 bases between them. The CDR3 sequence: CASSLEDASGEQFF. CDR3 in DNA: TGTGCCAGCAGCTTAGAGGACGCTTCAGGTGAGCAGTTCTTC.

This rearrangement joins TRBV2 to TRBJ1-1; the D gene is possibly TRBD1 (6 bases). This CDR3 spans 14 amino acids. Germline V gives CDR1 SNHLY, CDR2 FYNNEI. Trimming cost V 6 bases and J 1 base, with 12 bases left between them. In DNA, the CDR3 is TGTGCCAGCAGCGCCCACAGGGAGAACACTGAAGCTTTCTTT. Translating gives CASSAHRENTEAFF. Full variable domain (outside the CDR3, taken from reference TRBV2 and TRBJ1-1): EPEVTQTPSHQVTQMGQEVILRCVPISNHLYFYWYRQILGQKVEFLVSFYNNEISEKSEIFDDQFSVERPDGSNFTLKIRSTKLEDSAMYFCASSAHRENTEAFFGQGTRLTVV.

The chain combines TRBV7-2 with TRBJ1-4, with unresolved D. The germline V gene has CDR1 SGHTA and CDR2 FQGNSA. Deletions cut 3 bases from V and 4 bases from J, with 9 bases between. There are 14 residues in the CDR3. In DNA, the CDR3 is TGTGCCAGCAGCTTTAGCCAGGTTAATGAAAAACTGTTTTTT. As protein: CASSFSQVNEKLFF.

The chain has TRBV5-1 and TRBJ2-5; no clear D. The V gene's germline CDR1 is SGHRS and CDR2 YFSETQ. The CDR3 is 12 amino acids. The V gene lost 3 bases and the J gene lost 5 bases, with 8 bases spanning the gap. The CDR3 DNA sequence: TGCGCCAGCAGCTCAGACTCGGAGACCCAGTACTTC. This encodes CASSSDSETQYF.